One TCR beta chain is described in this entry. Its recognized antigen is unknown. Per-nucleotide qualities are absent, and no much larger clonotype sits a single base away. CD8 naive samples were obtained by positive selection for CCR7 among CD45RO-negative cells, yielding a CD45RA+CCR7+ population from which TemRA cells were excluded. Healthy HIV-negative adults with no recently reported acute infections or vaccinations were included as donors. Only Caucasian adults living in Nashville, Tennessee, USA were represented among the donors. After blood collection by leukapheresis, PBMCs were isolated using Ficoll-Histopaque density gradient centrifugation and then cryopreserved in the vapor phase of liquid nitrogen. Purity and quantity of every magnetically sorted T cell population were checked by analytical flow cytometry. Genomic DNA was isolated from every sorted fraction and measured by UV absorbance on a Nanodrop 2000c.

V drops 4 bases and J drops 6 bases, leaving 17 bases in between. The CDR3 starts with the cysteine, ends with the phenylalanine, and has 15 residues. Only CDR3 DNA remains: 45 bases, in frame from the first base. The germline V gene provides CDR1 SGHDT and CDR2 YYEEEE. This sample was taken from a study of shared clonotypes between healthy human individuals (dated by TCRdb to 2020 to 2022). Background on the whole study: The cohort included three men and a couple of women between 18 and 49 years of age. For each donor, CD4 naive and CD4 memory were each run on three plates, CD8 naive on two plates, and CD8 memory on one plate. To estimate repertoire size and how much clonotypes are shared between individuals, the study performed deep sequencing of blood TCR repertoires from 4 to 6 healthy adults. Libraries were prepared and TCR repertoires were sequenced by different laboratories using diverse techniques, in order to increase sequencing depth and limit assay-specific biases. Leukapheresis yielded between about 0.85 and 10 billion PBMCs per donor. Findings and caveats that apply to the study as a whole: Even with the large sequencing depth, rarefaction of the sorted-subset datasets indicated that sequencing was incomplete. Compared with non-shared clonotypes, clonotypes shared by all four sorted-subset donors had higher generation probabilities. Because the study included only a small number of donors, the genetic and exposure-history diversity represented was limited. Sharing across a few donors was observed for about 4.8% of naive CD4, less than 4% of naive CD8, 2.3% of memory CD4, and about 0.4% of memory CD8 clonotypes. Larger estimated clonotype richness was generally found for naive subsets than for memory subsets. Only blood was sampled, and tissue TCR repertoires likely differ from those in blood. Pairwise subsampling led to the expectation that sequencing depth would affect the degree of clonotype sharing among donors.

TCR CDR3 regions were amplified from genomic DNA by multiplex PCR using the deep immunoSEQ assay. Extracted genomic DNA from each cell subset was distributed evenly across all wells of several immunoSEQ 96-well plates, and each plate was treated as a replicate. For sorted subsets, around 200 ng genomic DNA, equal to tens of thousands of T cell genomes, was loaded into each replicate PCR. Purified libraries were quantified with a Qubit 3.0 fluorometer, sized on a Bioanalyzer 2100, and re-quantified with the KAPA Library Quantification kit. Every immunoSEQ 96-well plate was sequenced on a separate single-read 150-cycle Illumina NextSeq 550 flow cell. On the study's bioinformatics: Because the immunoSEQ output held only junctional sequences and lacked quality scores, the filtering could not match the filtering applied to full-length reads. To assign V/J genes and CDR3, sequences were annotated against IMGT germline references using PyIR, a Python wrapper for IgBLAST v1.9. Reads were removed for weak V/J assignments (E-value above 1e-6), missing CDR3, stop codons, out-of-frame junctions, or ambiguous translated residues. V3J clonotypes were defined as sequences sharing the same inferred V gene, J gene, and CDR3 amino acid sequence. Percentage overlap between repertoires was calculated by dividing the number of shared unique clonotypes by the size of the smaller repertoire. Three approaches were used to assess repertoire richness: RTK rarefaction, the Chao1 estimator, and Recon v2.1 estimates of unobserved clonotypes. Generation probabilities for all TCRbeta clonotypes obtained by the gDNA method from a handful of donors were computed using OLGA. The immuneACCESS repertoire file appears here via TCRdb, limited to in-frame rearrangements. These files lack a portion of the clones; in checked studies, under half of the deficit traces to unresolved V genes, and the cause of the others is not known. The DNA gave D and trimming, while V, J and clone size come from that table. This sample holds about 2,200,000 clones; 85% to 95% were observed only once. Under 2% of the sample is in the top ten clones.

The rearranged chain carries TRBV5-6 and TRBJ2-1; the D gene identity is not certain. The receptor was isolated from a man between 18 and 35 years old in good health. Some clones in this sample may be carry-over from other donors' samples. The material sequenced was naive CD8+ T cells from PBMCs. The cell subset or site label on this specimen signifies: CD45RA+CCR7+. The DNA sequence follows: TGTGCCAGCAGCCCTGCCGCCATTCGTTTCAATGAGCAGTTCTTC. Protein translation: CASSPAAIRFNEQFF.